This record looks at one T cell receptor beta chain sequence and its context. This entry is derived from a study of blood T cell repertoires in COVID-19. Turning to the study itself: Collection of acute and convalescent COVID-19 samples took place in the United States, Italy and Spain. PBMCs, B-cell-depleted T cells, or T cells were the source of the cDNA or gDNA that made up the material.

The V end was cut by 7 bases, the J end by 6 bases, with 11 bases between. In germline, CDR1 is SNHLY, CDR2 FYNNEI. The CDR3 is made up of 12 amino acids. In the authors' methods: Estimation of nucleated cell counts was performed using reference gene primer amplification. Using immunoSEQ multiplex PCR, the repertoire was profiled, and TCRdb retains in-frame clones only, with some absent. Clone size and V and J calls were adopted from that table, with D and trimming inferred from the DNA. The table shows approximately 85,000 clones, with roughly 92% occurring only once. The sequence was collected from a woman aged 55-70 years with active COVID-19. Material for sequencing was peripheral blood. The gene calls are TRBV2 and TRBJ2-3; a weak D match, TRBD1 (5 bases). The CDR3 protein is CASNSRADTQYF. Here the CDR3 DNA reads TGTGCCAGCAATAGCAGGGCGGATACGCAGTATTTT.